Presented here are 6 T cell receptor beta chains from one specimen sequenced in a study of T cell responses to AZD1222 COVID-19 vaccine. Method: immunoSEQ multiplex PCR; TCRdb's copy keeps in-frame clones and lacks some. Here the sample spans approximately 130,000 clones, nearly 90% being singletons. Material: peripheral blood, obtained 28 days after the second AZD1222 dose. These TCRs come from an adult who received the AZD1222 COVID-19 vaccine.

The chain joins TRBV14 to TRBJ1-5; TRBD1 aligns across 9 bases. The V segment lost 2 bases and the J segment 4 bases; nucleotides outside the gene matches: 6. The CDR3 covers 16 residues. Germline assignment: CDR1 SGHDN and CDR2 FVKESK. CDR3 protein: CASSQRTGTGNQPQHF. CDR3 DNA: TGTGCCAGCAGCCAACGAACCGGGACAGGGAATCAGCCCCAGCATTTT.

The rearrangement joins TRBV30 to TRBJ2-1; perhaps TRBD2 as D (6 bases). Trimming removed 1 base from V and 4 bases from J, with 23 bases in between. Germline V gives CDR1 GTSNPN, CDR2 SVGIG (reference sequence). The CDR3 has 18 residues. The CDR3 spells CAWSGGGGQSSYYNEQFF. For the CDR3, the DNA is TGTGCCTGGAGTGGAGGAGGAGGGCAATCTTCTTATTACAATGAGCAGTTCTTC.

The chain carries TRBV19 and TRBJ1-1; TRBD1 might be the D (6 bases). The V end was cut by 6 bases, the J end by 5 bases, with 16 bases between. The CDR3 is 14 amino acids. Germline CDR1 reads LNHDA; CDR2 reads SQIVND (reference sequence). This CDR3 reads CASSMGHKGTEAFF. In nucleotides, the CDR3 is TGTGCCAGTAGCATGGGACATAAGGGGACTGAAGCTTTCTTT.

The chain carries TRBV5-4 and TRBJ2-7; 10 nucleotides align to TRBD1. CDR3 length: 16 residues. Germline-derived CDR1 and CDR2 are SGHNT and YYREEE (reference sequence). V trimming: 3 bases; J trimming: 3 bases; junction bases outside the gene matches: 9. CDR3 bases: TGTGCCAGCAGCTCCCCCGGGACAGGGGTAGGCTACGAGCAGTACTTC. Protein sequence: CASSSPGTGVGYEQYF.

V and J are TRBV10-1 and TRBJ1-1; 8 bases line up with TRBD1. The CDR3 contains 14 residues. Germline CDR1 is WNHNN and CDR2 is SYGVQD (reference sequence). J was trimmed by 2 bases and V by 8 bases; bases with no gene match: 7. The CDR3 reads CASGPGQGNTEAFF. The CDR3 DNA is TGCGCCAGCGGGCCCGGACAGGGTAACACTGAAGCTTTCTTT.

The gene calls are TRBV3-1 (or the pseudogene TRBV3-2) and TRBJ1-2; D remains ambiguous. Looked up from germline, CDR1 is LGHDT and CDR2 is YNNKEL (reference sequence). The CDR3 is made up of 13 amino acids. Trimming removed 0 bases from V and 3 bases from J, with 5 bases in between. CDR3 loop: CASSQDRDYGYTF. The CDR3, as DNA: TGTGCCAGCAGCCAAGATCGTGACTATGGCTACACCTTC.